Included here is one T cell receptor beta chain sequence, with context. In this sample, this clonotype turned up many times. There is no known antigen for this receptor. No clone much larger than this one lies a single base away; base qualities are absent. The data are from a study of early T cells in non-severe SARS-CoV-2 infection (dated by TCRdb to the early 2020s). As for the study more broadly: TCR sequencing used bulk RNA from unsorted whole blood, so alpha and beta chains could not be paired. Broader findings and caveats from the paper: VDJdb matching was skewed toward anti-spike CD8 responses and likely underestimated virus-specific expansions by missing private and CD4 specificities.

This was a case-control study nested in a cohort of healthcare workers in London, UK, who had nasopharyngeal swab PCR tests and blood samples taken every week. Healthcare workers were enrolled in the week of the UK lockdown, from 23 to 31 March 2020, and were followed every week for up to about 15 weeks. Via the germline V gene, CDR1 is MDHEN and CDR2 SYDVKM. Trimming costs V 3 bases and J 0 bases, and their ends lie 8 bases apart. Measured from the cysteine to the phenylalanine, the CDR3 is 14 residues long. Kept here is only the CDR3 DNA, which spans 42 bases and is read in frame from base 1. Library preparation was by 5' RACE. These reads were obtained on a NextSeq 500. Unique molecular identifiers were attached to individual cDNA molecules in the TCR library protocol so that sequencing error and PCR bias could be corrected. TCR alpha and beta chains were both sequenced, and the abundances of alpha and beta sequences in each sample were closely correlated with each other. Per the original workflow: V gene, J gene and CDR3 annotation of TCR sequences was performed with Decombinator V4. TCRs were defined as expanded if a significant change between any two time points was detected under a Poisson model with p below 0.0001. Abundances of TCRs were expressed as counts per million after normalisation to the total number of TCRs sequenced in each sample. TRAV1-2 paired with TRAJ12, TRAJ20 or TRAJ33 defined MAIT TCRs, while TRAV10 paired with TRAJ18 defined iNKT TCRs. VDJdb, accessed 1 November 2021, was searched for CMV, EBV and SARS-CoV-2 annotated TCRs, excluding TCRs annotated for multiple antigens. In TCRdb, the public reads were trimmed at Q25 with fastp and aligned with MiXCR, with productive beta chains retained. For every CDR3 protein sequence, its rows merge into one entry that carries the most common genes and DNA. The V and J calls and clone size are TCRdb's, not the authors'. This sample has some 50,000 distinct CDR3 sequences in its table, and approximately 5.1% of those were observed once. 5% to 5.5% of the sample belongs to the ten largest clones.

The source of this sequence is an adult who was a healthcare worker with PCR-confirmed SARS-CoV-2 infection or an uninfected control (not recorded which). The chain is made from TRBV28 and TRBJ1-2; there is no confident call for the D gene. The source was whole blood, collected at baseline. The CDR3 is CASSLARTNYGYTF. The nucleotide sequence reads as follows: TGTGCCAGCAGTTTGGCCCGAACTAACTATGGCTACACCTTC.